The 14 T cell receptor beta chains given below trace back to one sample, sequenced in a study of control samples from healthy donors and cancer patients. The table came from immunoSEQ multiplex PCR; TCRdb's copy has only in-frame clones and leaves some out. This sample has tens of thousands of clones, with roughly 86% found just once. The specimen sequenced was blood. The receptors come from a woman aged 55-75 years in good health.

The sample holds a few counts of this clone. This specimen includes other DNA sequences encoding the same CDR3. The rearrangement uses TRBV12-3 or TRBV12-4 and TRBJ2-5, with D possibly TRBD2 on 6 matching bases. Between the trimmed V and J ends, which lost 0 bases and 8 bases, there was a span of 10 bases. The length of the CDR3 is 13 residues. The CDR3 DNA sequence: TGTGCCAGCAGTTTAGCGGGAGGCGAAACCCAGTACTTC. Translated: CASSLAGGETQYF.

The chain recombines TRBV10-2 with TRBJ1-6; 9 nucleotides agree with TRBD1. The CDR3 contains 14 residues. CDR1 WSHSY and CDR2 SAAADI come from the germline V gene. V trimming: 2 bases; J trimming: 9 bases; junction bases outside the gene matches: 2. DNA for the CDR3: TGCGCCAGCAGTGAGACAGGGGGCAGTTCACCCCTCCACTTT. Translating it yields CASSETGGSSPLHF.

The chain has TRBV7-9 and TRBJ2-1; TRBD1 agrees at 8 bases. Germline loops: CDR1 SEHNR, CDR2 FQNEAQ (reference sequence). V was clipped by 5 bases and J by 3 bases; unmatched bases: 6. There are 15 residues in the CDR3. DNA for the CDR3: TGTGCCAGCAGCCCTGACAGGGGAGACTACAATGAGCAGTTCTTC. Translated: CASSPDRGDYNEQFF.

This CDR3 reads CASRTTGGAYGYTF. The CDR3 region has the DNA TGTGCCAGCAGAACCACAGGGGGCGCTTATGGCTACACCTTC. The rearrangement uses TRBV6-5 and TRBJ1-2; 9 bases agree with TRBD1. The CDR3 totals 14 residues. CDR1 and CDR2 from the germline V gene are MNHEY and SVGAGI. With V trimmed by 6 bases and J by 5 bases, 7 bases remained unmatched.

This clone was detected only once. This chain links TRBV5-4 with TRBJ1-2; a weak D match, TRBD1 (5 bases). The germline V gene encodes CDR1 SGHNT and CDR2 YYREEE (reference sequence). V was cut by 4 bases and J by 5 bases, with 15 bases left in between. The CDR3 totals 14 residues. CDR3 bases: TGTGCCAGCAGCCTATCGGGGTCAGGGTATGGCTACACCTTC. Translating gives CASSLSGSGYGYTF.

The V call is TRBV3-1 (or the pseudogene TRBV3-2), the J call TRBJ2-5, with 9 bases aligning to TRBD1. This CDR3 spans 15 amino acids. Unmatched junction bases numbered 6, after V lost 5 bases and J lost 2 bases. Germline CDR1 LGHDT, CDR2 YNNKEL (reference sequence). The CDR3 nucleotides read TGTGCCAGCAGCGCCGGGACAGGGTTGCAAGAGACCCAGTACTTC. This translates into CASSAGTGLQETQYF.

The chain combines TRBV7-2 with TRBJ1-2; D is unclear. CDR3 size: 16 residues. In germline, CDR1 is SGHTA, CDR2 FQGNSA. With 2 bases removed from V and 2 bases from J, the gap between germline ends came to 15 bases. CDR3 coding DNA: TGTGCCAGCAGCTTATACGTTAGGTCGGACAACTATGGCTACACCTTC. Amino acids: CASSLYVRSDNYGYTF.

The chain has TRBV27 and TRBJ1-5; D call uncertain. Germline lookup yields CDR1 MNHEY and CDR2 SMNVEV (reference sequence). The CDR3 covers 14 residues. V lost 3 bases and J 3 bases, leaving 9 bases between the germline ends. The CDR3 DNA sequence: TGTGCCAGCAGTTTTCTAGGGTACAATCAGCCCCAGCATTTT. Amino acids: CASSFLGYNQPQHF.

This chain joins TRBV5-6 and TRBJ1-5, with D tentatively TRBD1 (5 bases). CDR1 is SGHDT, CDR2 YYEEEE, per germline. CDR3 length: 13 amino acids. Trimming removed 5 bases at V and 4 bases at J, with 10 bases between. Here the CDR3 reads CASSWGDNQPQHF. CDR3 DNA sequence: TGTGCCAGCAGTTGGGGGGATAATCAGCCCCAGCATTTT.

The chain carries TRBV3-1 (or the pseudogene TRBV3-2) and TRBJ2-2, with D perhaps assigned TRBD1 or TRBD2 (5 bases each). The germline V gene encodes CDR1 LGHDT and CDR2 YNNKEL (reference sequence). The CDR3 is made up of 15 amino acids. The V and J ends lost 4 bases and 1 base respectively, with 10 bases between them. The CDR3 loop reads CASSLGRMNTGELFF. CDR3 sequence (DNA): TGTGCCAGCAGCCTGGGACGGATGAACACCGGGGAGCTGTTTTTT.

This chain uses TRBV3-1 (or the pseudogene TRBV3-2) with TRBJ1-6; D is ambiguous. Germline loops: CDR1 LGHDT, CDR2 YNNKEL (reference sequence). V shed 1 base and J shed 8 bases, with 6 bases lying between them. The CDR3 spans 13 residues. CDR3 sequence reads: CASSQGLYSPLHF. CDR3 nucleotide sequence: TGTGCCAGCAGCCAAGGGTTGTATTCACCCCTCCACTTT.

The V call is TRBV12-3 or TRBV12-4, the J call TRBJ2-1; TRBD2 might be the D (5 bases). Trimming cost V 6 bases and J 8 bases, with 14 bases left between them. The CDR3 is made up of 13 amino acids. CDR3 in DNA: TGTGCCAGCAGCTACACTAGGATCCATGAGCAGTTCTTC. It specifies CASSYTRIHEQFF.

This chain joins TRBV21-1 and TRBJ2-7; TRBD1 reflects the table's D call only, with no check against the DNA. TRBV21-1 has pseudogene status. The CDR3 has 16 amino acids. CDR3 in amino acids: CASSKGGDRGTYEQYF. The CDR3 DNA reads as TGTGCCAGCAGCAAAGGCGGGGACAGGGGGACCTACGAGCAGTACTTC.

The chain links TRBV15 to TRBJ1-6, with unresolved D. Germline V gene sequence: CDR1 LNHNV, CDR2 YYDKDF (reference sequence). There are 15 residues in the CDR3. Trimming pared 4 bases from V and 7 bases from J, leaving 14 bases between. As DNA, the CDR3 is TGTGCCACCAGCATCAAGACGATTCCGAATTCACCCCTCCACTTT. It yields the protein CATSIKTIPNSPLHF.